This T cell receptor beta chain comes out of a study of shared clonotypes between healthy human individuals. Germline V gene data show CDR1 as MNHEY and CDR2 as SMNVEV (reference sequence). V was clipped by 2 bases and J by 2 bases, with 7 bases between them. The CDR3 is 13 amino acids. Assay: immunoSEQ multiplex PCR; the TCRdb copy retains only in-frame clones and omits some. The sample includes hundreds of thousands of clones, 80% to 95% of them seen just once. In the naive CD8 group, cells lacked CD45RO and were positively selected for CCR7, so terminally differentiated effector memory CD45RA+ cells were left out. This clone was counted between two and nine times. This sample includes further DNA sequences coding for the same CDR3.

The TCR originated in a man aged 25 to 40 in good health. The rearrangement joins TRBV27 to TRBJ2-7; no definite D call. The source material was naive CD8+ T cells sorted from blood. The CDR3 DNA sequence: TGTGCCAGCAGTTTAGGAAGGACCTACGAGCAGTACTTC. Its protein is CASSLGRTYEQYF.